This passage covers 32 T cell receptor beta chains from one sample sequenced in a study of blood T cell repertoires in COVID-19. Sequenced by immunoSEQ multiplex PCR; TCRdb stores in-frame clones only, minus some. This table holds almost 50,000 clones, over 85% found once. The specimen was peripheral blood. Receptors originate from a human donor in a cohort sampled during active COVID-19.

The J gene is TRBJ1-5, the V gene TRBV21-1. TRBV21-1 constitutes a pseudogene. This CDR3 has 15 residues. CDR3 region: CASSTDGGSNQPQHF. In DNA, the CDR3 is TGTGCCAGCAGCACCGACGGCGGAAGCAATCAGCCCCAGCATTTT.

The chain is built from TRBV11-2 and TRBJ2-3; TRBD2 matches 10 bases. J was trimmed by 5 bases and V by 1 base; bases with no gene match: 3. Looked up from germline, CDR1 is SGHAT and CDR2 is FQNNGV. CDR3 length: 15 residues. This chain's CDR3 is CASSLGPSGGDTQYF. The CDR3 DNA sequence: TGTGCCAGCAGCTTAGGGCCTAGCGGGGGAGATACGCAGTATTTT.

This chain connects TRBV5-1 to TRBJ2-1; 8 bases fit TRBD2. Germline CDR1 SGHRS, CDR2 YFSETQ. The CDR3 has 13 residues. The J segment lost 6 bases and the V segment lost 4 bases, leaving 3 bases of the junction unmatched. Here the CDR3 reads CASSPGTSNEQFF. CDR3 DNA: TGCGCCAGCAGCCCCGGGACTAGCAATGAGCAGTTCTTC.

The CDR3 spells CASSHWTSPDTQYF. The CDR3 DNA is TGTGCCAGCAGCCATTGGACTTCCCCGGATACGCAGTATTTT. The J gene is TRBJ2-3, the V gene TRBV3-1 (or the pseudogene TRBV3-2); a possible D gene is TRBD2 (5 bases). The CDR3 extends over 14 amino acids. CDR1 is LGHDT, CDR2 YNNKEL, per germline (reference sequence). V lost 3 bases to trimming and J lost 6 bases, with 13 bases between them.

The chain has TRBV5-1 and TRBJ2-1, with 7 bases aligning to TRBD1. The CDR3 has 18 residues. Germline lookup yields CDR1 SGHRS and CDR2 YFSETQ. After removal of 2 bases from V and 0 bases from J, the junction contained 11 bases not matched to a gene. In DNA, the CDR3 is TGCGCCAGCAGCTTCCCCGGGACAGCGACCAGCTCCTACAATGAGCAGTTCTTC. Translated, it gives CASSFPGTATSSYNEQFF.

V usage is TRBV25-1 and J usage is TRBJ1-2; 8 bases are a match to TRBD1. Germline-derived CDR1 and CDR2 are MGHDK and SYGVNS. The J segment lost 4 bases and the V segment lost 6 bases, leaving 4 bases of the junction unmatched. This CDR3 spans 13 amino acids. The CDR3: CASRHTGGYGYTF. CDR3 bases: TGTGCCAGCAGACATACAGGGGGCTATGGCTACACCTTC.

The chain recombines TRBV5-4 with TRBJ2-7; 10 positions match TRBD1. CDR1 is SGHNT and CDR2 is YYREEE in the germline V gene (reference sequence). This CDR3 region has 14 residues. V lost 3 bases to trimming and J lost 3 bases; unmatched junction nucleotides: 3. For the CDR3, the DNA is TGTGCCAGCAGCTCCCGGGACAGGGGCTACGAGCAGTACTTC. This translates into CASSSRDRGYEQYF.

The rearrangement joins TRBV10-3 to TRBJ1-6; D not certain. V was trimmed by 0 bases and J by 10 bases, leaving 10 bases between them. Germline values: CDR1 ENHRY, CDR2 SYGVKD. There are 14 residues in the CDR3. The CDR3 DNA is TGTGCCATCAGTGAGTCTCCAGAGCGGTCACCCCTCCACTTT. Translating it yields CAISESPERSPLHF.

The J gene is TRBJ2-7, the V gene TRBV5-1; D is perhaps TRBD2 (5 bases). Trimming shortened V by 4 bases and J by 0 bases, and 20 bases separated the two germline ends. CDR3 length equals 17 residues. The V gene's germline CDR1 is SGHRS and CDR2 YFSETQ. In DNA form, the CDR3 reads TGCGCCAGCAGCGAAGGACTCGGTTTATCGAGCTCCTACGAGCAGTACTTC. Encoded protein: CASSEGLGLSSSYEQYF.

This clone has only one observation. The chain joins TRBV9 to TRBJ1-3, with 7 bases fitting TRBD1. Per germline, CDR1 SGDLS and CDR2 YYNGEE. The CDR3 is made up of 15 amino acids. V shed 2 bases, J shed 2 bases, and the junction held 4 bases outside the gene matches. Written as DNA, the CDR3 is TGTGCCAGCAGCGTCCACACAGGGGCTGGAAACACCATATATTTT. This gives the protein CASSVHTGAGNTIYF.

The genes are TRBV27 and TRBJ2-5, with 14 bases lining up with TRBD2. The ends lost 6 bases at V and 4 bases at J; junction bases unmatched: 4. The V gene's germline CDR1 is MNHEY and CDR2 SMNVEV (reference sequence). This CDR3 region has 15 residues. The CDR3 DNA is TGTGCCAGCAGCCGAGGACTAGCGGGAGGAGAGACCCAGTACTTC. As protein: CASSRGLAGGETQYF.

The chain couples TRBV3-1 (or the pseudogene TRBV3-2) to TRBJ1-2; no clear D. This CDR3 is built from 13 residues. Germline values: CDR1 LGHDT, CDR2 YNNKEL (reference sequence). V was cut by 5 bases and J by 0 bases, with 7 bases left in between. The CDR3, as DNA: TGTGCCAGCAGCACCGGTGCTAACTATGGCTACACCTTC. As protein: CASSTGANYGYTF.

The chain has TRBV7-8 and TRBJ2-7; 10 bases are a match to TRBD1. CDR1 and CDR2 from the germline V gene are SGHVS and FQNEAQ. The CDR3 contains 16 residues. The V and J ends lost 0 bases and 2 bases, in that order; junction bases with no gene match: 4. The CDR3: CASSLARTGGAYEQYV. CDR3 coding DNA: TGTGCCAGCAGCTTAGCTCGGACAGGGGGAGCCTACGAGCAGTACGTC.

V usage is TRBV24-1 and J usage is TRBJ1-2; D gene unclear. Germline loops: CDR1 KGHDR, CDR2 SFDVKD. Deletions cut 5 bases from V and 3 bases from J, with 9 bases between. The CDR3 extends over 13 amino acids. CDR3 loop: CATSGTADYGYTF. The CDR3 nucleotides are TGTGCCACCAGTGGAACAGCGGACTATGGCTACACCTTC.

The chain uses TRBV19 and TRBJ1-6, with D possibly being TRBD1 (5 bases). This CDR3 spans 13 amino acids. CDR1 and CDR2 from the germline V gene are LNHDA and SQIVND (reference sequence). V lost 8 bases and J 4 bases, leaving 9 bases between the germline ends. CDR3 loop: CASEDKYNSPLHF. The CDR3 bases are TGTGCCAGTGAGGACAAGTATAATTCACCCCTCCACTTT.

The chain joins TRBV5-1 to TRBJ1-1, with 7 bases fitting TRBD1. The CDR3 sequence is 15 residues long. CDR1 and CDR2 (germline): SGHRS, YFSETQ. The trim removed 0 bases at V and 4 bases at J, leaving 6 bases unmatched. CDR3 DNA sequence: TGCGCCAGCAGCTTGGAAGGGGGCCGGGGCACTGAAGCTTTCTTT. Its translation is CASSLEGGRGTEAFF.

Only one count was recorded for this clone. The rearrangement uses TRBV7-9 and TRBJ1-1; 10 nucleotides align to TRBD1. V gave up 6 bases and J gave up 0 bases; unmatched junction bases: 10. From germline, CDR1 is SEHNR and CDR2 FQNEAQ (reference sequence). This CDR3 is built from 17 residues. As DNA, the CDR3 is TGTGCCAGCAGGACAGGGGGCGGGCCCGGTATGAACACTGAAGCTTTCTTT. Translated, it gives CASRTGGGPGMNTEAFF. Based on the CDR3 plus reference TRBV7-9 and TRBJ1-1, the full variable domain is DTGVSQNPRHKITKRGQNVTFRCDPISEHNRLYWYRQTLGQGPEFLTYFQNEAQLEKSRLLSDRFSAERPKGSFSTLEIQRTEQGDSAMYLCASRTGGGPGMNTEAFFGQGTRLTVV.

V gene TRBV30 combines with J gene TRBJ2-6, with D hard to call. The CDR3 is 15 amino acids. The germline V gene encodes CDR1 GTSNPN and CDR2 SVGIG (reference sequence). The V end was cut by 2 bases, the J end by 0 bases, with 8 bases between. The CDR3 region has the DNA TGTGCCTGGAGTTTAATCTCCTCTGGGGCCAACGTCCTGACTTTC. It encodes CAWSLISSGANVLTF.

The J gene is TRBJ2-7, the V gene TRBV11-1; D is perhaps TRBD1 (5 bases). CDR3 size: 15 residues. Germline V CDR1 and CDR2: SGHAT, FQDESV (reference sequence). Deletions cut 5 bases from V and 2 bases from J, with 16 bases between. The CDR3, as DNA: TGTGCCAGCAGCCCTCGAACAGGTCAACCCTACGAGCAGTACTTC. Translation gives CASSPRTGQPYEQYF.

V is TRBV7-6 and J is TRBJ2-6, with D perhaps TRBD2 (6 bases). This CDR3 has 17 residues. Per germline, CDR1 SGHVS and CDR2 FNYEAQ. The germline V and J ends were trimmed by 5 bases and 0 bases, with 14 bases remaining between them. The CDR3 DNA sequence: TGTGCCAGCAGCCCTAAACTGGGAGGCTCTGGGGCCAACGTCCTGACTTTC. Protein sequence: CASSPKLGGSGANVLTF.

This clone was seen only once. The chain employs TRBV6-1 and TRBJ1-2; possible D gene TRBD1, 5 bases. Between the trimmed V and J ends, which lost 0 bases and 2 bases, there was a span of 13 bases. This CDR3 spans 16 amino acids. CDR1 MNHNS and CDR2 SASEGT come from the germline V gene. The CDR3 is CASSEARQYSNYGYTF. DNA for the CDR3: TGTGCCAGCAGTGAAGCGCGACAGTACTCAAACTATGGCTACACCTTC.

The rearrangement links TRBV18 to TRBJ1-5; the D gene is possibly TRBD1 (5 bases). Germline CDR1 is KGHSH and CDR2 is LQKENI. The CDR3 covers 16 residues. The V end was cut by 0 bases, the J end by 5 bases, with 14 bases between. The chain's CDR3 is CASSPPGLGQDQPQHF. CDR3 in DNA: TGTGCCAGCTCACCACCGGGACTCGGGCAGGATCAGCCCCAGCATTTT.

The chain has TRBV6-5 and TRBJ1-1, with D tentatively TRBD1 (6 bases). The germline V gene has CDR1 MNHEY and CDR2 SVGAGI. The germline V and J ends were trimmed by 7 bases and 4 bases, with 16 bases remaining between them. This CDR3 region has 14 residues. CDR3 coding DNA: TGTGCCAGCACTAGAAACAGGGCGACCACTGAAGCTTTCTTT. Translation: CASTRNRATTEAFF.

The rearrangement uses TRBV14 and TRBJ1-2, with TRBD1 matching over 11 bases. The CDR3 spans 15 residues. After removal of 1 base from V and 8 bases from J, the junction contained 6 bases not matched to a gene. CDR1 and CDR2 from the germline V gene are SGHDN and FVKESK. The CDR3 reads CASSQAGQGVYGYTF. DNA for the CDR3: TGTGCCAGCAGCCAAGCGGGACAGGGGGTTTACGGCTACACCTTC.

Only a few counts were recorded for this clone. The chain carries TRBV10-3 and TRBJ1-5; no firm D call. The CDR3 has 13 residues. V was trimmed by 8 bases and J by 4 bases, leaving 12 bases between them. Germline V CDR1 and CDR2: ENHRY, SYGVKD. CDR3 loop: CAISPQTNQPQHF. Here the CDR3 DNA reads TGTGCCATCTCTCCACAGACGAATCAGCCCCAGCATTTT.

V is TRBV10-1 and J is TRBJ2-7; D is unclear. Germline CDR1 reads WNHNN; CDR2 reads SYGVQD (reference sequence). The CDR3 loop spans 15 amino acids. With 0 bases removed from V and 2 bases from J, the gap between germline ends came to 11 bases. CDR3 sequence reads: CASSESLGIAYEQYF. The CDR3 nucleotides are TGCGCCAGCAGTGAGTCTCTAGGCATAGCCTACGAGCAGTACTTC.

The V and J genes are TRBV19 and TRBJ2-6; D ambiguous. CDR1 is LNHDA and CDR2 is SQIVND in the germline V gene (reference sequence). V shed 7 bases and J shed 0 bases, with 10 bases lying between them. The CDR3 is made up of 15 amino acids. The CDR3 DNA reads TGTGCCAGTACCAGACTTCGCTCTGGGGCCAACGTCCTGACTTTC. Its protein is CASTRLRSGANVLTF.

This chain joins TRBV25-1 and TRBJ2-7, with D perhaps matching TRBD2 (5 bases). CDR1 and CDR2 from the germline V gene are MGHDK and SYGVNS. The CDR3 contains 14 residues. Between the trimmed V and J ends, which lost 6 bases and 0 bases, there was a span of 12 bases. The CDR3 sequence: CASSLPRGSYEQYF. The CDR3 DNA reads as TGTGCCAGCAGCCTACCCCGGGGCTCCTACGAGCAGTACTTC.

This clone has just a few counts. The CDR3 sequence is CASRSTTSTDTQYF. As DNA, the CDR3 is TGTGCCAGCAGAAGCACCACTAGCACAGATACGCAGTATTTT. This chain uses TRBV28 with TRBJ2-3; D unclear. CDR1 is MDHEN and CDR2 is SYDVKM in the germline V gene. V lost 6 bases, J lost 0 bases, and 10 bases lay in between. The CDR3 runs to 14 residues.

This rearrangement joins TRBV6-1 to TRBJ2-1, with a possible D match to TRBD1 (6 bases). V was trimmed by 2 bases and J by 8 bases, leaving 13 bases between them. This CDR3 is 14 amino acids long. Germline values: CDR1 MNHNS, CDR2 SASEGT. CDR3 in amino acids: CASSEIQGLDEQFF. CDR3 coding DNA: TGTGCCAGCAGTGAAATACAGGGTTTAGATGAGCAGTTCTTC.

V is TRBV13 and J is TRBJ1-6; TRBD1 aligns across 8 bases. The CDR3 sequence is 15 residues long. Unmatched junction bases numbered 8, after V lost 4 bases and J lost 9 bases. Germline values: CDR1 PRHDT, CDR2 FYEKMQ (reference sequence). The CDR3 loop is CASSSLRDRGSPLHF. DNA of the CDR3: TGTGCCAGCAGCTCGCTTCGAGACAGGGGTTCACCCCTCCACTTT.

CDR3 amino acids: CASEGLARSEQFF. The CDR3 DNA follows: TGTGCCAGCGAGGGACTAGCCCGGAGTGAGCAGTTCTTC. The chain employs TRBV12-3 or TRBV12-4 and TRBJ2-1, with 9 bases aligning to TRBD2. V was pared by 8 bases and J by 9 bases, with 8 bases of the junction left unmatched. The CDR3 sequence is 13 residues long.